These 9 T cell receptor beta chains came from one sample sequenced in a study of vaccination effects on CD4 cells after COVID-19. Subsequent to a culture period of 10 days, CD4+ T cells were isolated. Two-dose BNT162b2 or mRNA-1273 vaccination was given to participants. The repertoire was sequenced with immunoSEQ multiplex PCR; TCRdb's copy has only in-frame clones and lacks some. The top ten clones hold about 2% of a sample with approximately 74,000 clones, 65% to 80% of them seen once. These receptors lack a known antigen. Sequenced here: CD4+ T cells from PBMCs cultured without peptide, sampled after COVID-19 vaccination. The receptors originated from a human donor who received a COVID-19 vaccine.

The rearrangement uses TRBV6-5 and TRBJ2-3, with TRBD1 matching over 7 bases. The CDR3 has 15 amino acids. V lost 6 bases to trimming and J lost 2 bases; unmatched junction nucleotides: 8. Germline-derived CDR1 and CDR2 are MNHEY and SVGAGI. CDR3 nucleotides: TGTGCCAGCAGGCGCCGGGACAGTCTCACAGATACGCAGTATTTT. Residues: CASRRRDSLTDTQYF.

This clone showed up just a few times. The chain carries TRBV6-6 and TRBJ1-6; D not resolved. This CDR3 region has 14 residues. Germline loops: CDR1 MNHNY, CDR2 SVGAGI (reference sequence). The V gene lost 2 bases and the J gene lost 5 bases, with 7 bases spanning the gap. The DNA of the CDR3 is TGTGCCAGCAGTTACCGACGGGATAATTCACCCCTCCACTTT. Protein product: CASSYRRDNSPLHF.

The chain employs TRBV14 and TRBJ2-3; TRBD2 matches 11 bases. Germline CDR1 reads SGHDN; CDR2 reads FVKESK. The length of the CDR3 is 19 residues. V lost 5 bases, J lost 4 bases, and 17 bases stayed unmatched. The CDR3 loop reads CASSGMTGVGLAGPDTQYF. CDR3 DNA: TGTGCCAGCAGCGGAATGACAGGGGTAGGACTAGCGGGCCCAGATACGCAGTATTTT.

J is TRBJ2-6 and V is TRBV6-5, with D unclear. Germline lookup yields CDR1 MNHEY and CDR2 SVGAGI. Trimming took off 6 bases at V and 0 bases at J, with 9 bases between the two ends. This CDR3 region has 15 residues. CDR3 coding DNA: TGTGCCAGCAGAAGGAGATTCTCTGGGGCCAACGTCCTGACTTTC. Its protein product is CASRRRFSGANVLTF.

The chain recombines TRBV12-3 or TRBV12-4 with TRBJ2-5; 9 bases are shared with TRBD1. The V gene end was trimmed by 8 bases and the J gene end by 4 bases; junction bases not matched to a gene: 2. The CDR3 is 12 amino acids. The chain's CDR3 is CASGQGPETQYF. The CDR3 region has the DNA TGTGCCAGCGGACAGGGGCCAGAGACCCAGTACTTC.

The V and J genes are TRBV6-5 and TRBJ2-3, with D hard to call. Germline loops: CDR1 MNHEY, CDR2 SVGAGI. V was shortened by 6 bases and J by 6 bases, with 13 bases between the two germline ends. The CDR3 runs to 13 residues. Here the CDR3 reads CASRPPGMDTQYF. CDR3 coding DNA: TGTGCCAGCAGGCCGCCAGGAATGGATACGCAGTATTTT.

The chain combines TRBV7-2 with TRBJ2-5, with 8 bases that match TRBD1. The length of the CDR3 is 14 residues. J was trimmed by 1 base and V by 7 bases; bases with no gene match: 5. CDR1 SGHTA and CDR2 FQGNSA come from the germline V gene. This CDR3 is CASTTGAFQETQYF. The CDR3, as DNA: TGTGCCAGCACGACAGGGGCCTTCCAAGAGACCCAGTACTTC.

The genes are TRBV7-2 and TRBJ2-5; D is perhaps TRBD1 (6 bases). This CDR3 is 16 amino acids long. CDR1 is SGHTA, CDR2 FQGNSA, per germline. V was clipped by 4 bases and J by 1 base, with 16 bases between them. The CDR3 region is CASSSRRRQAQETQYF. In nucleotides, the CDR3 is TGTGCCAGCAGCTCCCGACGAAGACAGGCCCAAGAGACCCAGTACTTC.

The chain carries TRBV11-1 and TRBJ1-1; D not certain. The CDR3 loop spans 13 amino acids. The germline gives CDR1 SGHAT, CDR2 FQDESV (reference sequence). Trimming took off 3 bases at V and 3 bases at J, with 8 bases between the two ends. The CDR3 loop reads CASSFHSDTEAFF. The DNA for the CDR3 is TGTGCCAGCAGCTTTCACAGCGACACTGAAGCTTTCTTT.